This T cell receptor beta chain comes out of a study of blood T cell repertoires in COVID-19. Overall study context: Sources were T cells, B-cell-depleted T cells, or PBMCs; the material itself was cDNA or gDNA.

This clone is classed as medium-sized. The repertoire was sequenced with immunoSEQ multiplex PCR; TCRdb's copy has only in-frame clones and lacks some. The repertoire holds over 140,000 clones, 80% to 85% seen once, with 4% in the top ten. The clonotype originates from a woman aged 55-69 years with acute or convalescent COVID-19. Sequencing used peripheral blood.

Here the CDR3 DNA reads TGTGCCAGCAGCTTAGAACTAGCGGGAACCTACGAGCAGTACTTC. Protein product: CASSLELAGTYEQYF. This chain joins TRBV7-6 and TRBJ2-7; 10 bases map to TRBD2. The junction had 2 bases not matched to a gene; V was cut back by 1 base and J by 2 bases. Germline V lookup: CDR1 SGHVS, CDR2 FNYEAQ. There are 15 residues in the CDR3.